This entry features one T cell receptor (beta chain) sequence. Recovered status applied to Cohort 3 donors who had two consecutive negative PCRs. It also applied to those with clearance or with symptom resolution. The data are from a study of blood T cell repertoires in COVID-19. The overall study: Spain, Italy and the United States supplied samples that represented acute and convalescent COVID-19.

Between the trimmed V and J ends, which lost 3 bases and 3 bases, there was a span of 20 bases. CDR3 length: 17 residues. Germline CDR1 LNHDA, CDR2 SQIVND (reference sequence). Using immunoSEQ multiplex PCR, the repertoire was profiled, and TCRdb retains in-frame clones only, with some absent. In the table there are fewer than 400,000 clones, 80% to 90% of which are singletons. The clonotype originates from a man in his thirties or forties who had recovered from COVID-19. This rearrangement joins TRBV19 to TRBJ1-1; D possibly corresponds to TRBD1 (6 bases). The sequenced sample consisted of PBMCs or T cells enriched from blood (not recorded which). The CDR3 loop is CASSMGGQREEDTEAFF. Here the CDR3 DNA reads TGTGCCAGTAGTATGGGGGGGCAGAGGGAGGAGGACACTGAAGCTTTCTTT.